Below, 16 T cell receptor beta chains from the same sample are listed, as sequenced in a study of blood T cell repertoires in COVID-19. Using immunoSEQ multiplex PCR, the repertoire was profiled, and TCRdb retains in-frame clones only, with some absent. The profile shows fewer than 350,000 clones, over 80% of them singletons. Sequenced material: peripheral blood. All receptors derive from a man aged 25 to 40 with COVID-19, enrolled during active disease.

The chain joins TRBV29-1 to TRBJ1-2; D is possibly TRBD1 (6 bases). Germline loops: CDR1 SQVTM, CDR2 ANQGSEA. The CDR3 sequence is 18 residues long. V lost 0 bases and J 2 bases, leaving 22 bases between the germline ends. CDR3 protein: CSVEDGGSLAQQNYGYTF. The DNA of the CDR3 is TGCAGCGTTGAAGATGGGGGCAGCCTGGCACAACAAAACTATGGCTACACCTTC.

In this sample, this clone turned up a few times. The chain carries TRBV19 and TRBJ1-2; 7 nucleotides align to TRBD1. The V gene end was trimmed by 7 bases and the J gene end by 4 bases; junction bases not matched to a gene: 9. The CDR3 is made up of 14 amino acids. Germline V gene sequence: CDR1 LNHDA, CDR2 SQIVND (reference sequence). The CDR3 DNA reads TGTGCCAGTAACGAACCGGGACAGAGCTATGGCTACACCTTC. Translating gives CASNEPGQSYGYTF.

V and J are TRBV3-1 (or the pseudogene TRBV3-2) and TRBJ1-3; the match to TRBD1 covers 9 bases. The trim removed 1 base at V and 8 bases at J, leaving 6 bases unmatched. The CDR3 extends over 15 amino acids. Germline CDR1 reads LGHDT; CDR2 reads YNNKEL (reference sequence). Here the CDR3 DNA reads TGTGCCAGCAGCCAAGTACCGGGACAGGGATACACCATATATTTT. Residues: CASSQVPGQGYTIYF.

Worth noting for this clone: This specimen includes other DNA sequences encoding the same CDR3. The chain is built from TRBV15 and TRBJ1-4, with D possibly TRBD1 on 5 matching bases. V lost 1 base and J lost 8, with 11 bases in between. In germline, CDR1 is LNHNV, CDR2 YYDKDF (reference sequence). The CDR3 length is 14 residues. The CDR3 DNA sequence: TGTGCCACCAGCAGAGGGCAGGGTGGCGAAAAACTGTTTTTT. It is translated as CATSRGQGGEKLFF.

The genes are TRBV30 and TRBJ1-5; TRBD1 matches 7 bases. Germline V gene lookup returns CDR1 GTSNPN and CDR2 SVGIG (reference sequence). The CDR3 totals 14 residues. Losses at the gene ends were 3 bases for V and 4 bases for J; bases not matched to a gene: 6. The CDR3 is CAWSGGGSNQPQHF. As DNA, the CDR3 is TGTGCCTGGAGCGGAGGGGGCTCGAATCAGCCCCAGCATTTT.

V and J are TRBV14 and TRBJ2-7; TRBD2 agrees at 9 bases. Germline V gene sequence: CDR1 SGHDN, CDR2 FVKESK. This CDR3 has 15 residues. Trimming at V came to 8 bases and at J to 0 bases, leaving 8 bases not matched to a gene. The CDR3 sequence is CASASLAGSSYEQYF. The DNA of the CDR3 is TGTGCCAGCGCCTCCCTAGCGGGGAGCTCCTACGAGCAGTACTTC. Supplemented by reference TRBV14 and TRBJ2-7, the full variable domain reads EAGVTQFPSHSVIEKGQTVTLRCDPISGHDNLYWYRRVMGKEIKFLLHFVKESKQDESGMPNNRFLAERTGGTYSTLKVQPAELEDSGVYFCASASLAGSSYEQYFGPGTRLTVT.

This sequence joins TRBV30 and TRBJ2-1; 14 positions match TRBD2. The J segment lost 6 bases and the V segment lost 5 bases, leaving 6 bases of the junction unmatched. Germline CDR1 reads GTSNPN; CDR2 reads SVGIG (reference sequence). The CDR3 is 15 amino acids. CDR3: CAWGGLAGVSNEQFF. CDR3 sequence (DNA): TGTGCCTGGGGGGGACTAGCGGGAGTTTCCAATGAGCAGTTCTTC.

The rearrangement links TRBV5-4 to TRBJ2-3; D is possibly TRBD2 (5 bases). V was clipped by 4 bases and J by 0 bases, with 12 bases between them. CDR1 and CDR2 (germline): SGHNT, YYREEE (reference sequence). The CDR3 loop spans 15 amino acids. The CDR3 protein is CASSTDFTSTDTQYF. For the CDR3, the DNA is TGTGCCAGCAGCACGGACTTCACTAGCACAGATACGCAGTATTTT.

The chain carries TRBV18 and TRBJ2-7; D ambiguous. The CDR3 runs 15 residues. Between the trimmed V and J ends, which lost 3 bases and 6 bases, there was a span of 18 bases. CDR1 is KGHSH and CDR2 is LQKENI in the germline V gene. CDR3: CASSPTPTLDLEQYF. The DNA for the CDR3 is TGTGCCAGCTCACCTACTCCGACTCTTGACCTCGAGCAGTACTTC.

The chain carries TRBV7-8 and TRBJ2-6; 11 bases are a match to TRBD1. In germline, CDR1 is SGHVS, CDR2 FQNEAQ. V was clipped by 3 bases and J by 0 bases; unmatched bases: 10. The CDR3 extends over 20 amino acids. CDR3 sequence reads: CASSLRDRGYSRSGANVLTF. CDR3 DNA sequence: TGTGCCAGCAGCTTGAGGGACAGGGGGTATAGCCGCTCTGGGGCCAACGTCCTGACTTTC. The full variable domain, in which reference TRBV7-8 and TRBJ2-6 provide the parts outside the CDR3, is GAGVSQSPRYKVAKRGQDVALRCDPISGHVSLFWYQQALGQGPEFLTYFQNEAQLDKSGLPSDRFFAERPEGSVSTLKIQRTQQEDSAVYLCASSLRDRGYSRSGANVLTFGAGSRLTVL.

The CDR3 sequence: CASSFDRSSGNTIYF. The CDR3 DNA reads TGTGCCAGCAGCTTCGACAGGTCGTCTGGAAACACCATATATTTT. This rearrangement joins TRBV5-6 to TRBJ1-3; tentative D call: TRBD1 (6 bases). CDR1 and CDR2 (germline): SGHDT, YYEEEE. There are 15 residues in the CDR3. V gave up 2 bases and J gave up 1 base, with 10 bases separating them.

The rearrangement joins TRBV7-8 to TRBJ1-2, with 8 bases identical to TRBD1. The V gene's germline CDR1 is SGHVS and CDR2 FQNEAQ. Trimming removed 4 bases from V and 3 bases from J; junction bases left unmatched: 4. This CDR3 spans 14 amino acids. For the CDR3, the DNA is TGTGCCAGCAGCTCCCCGACAGGGGACTATGGCTACACCTTC. Its protein is CASSSPTGDYGYTF.

The rearrangement uses TRBV7-7 and TRBJ2-5; D is uncertain. V was pared by 2 bases and J by 3 bases, with 10 bases between. The CDR3 extends over 14 amino acids. Per the germline V gene, CDR1 is SSHAT and CDR2 is FNYEAQ (reference sequence). For the CDR3, the DNA is TGTGCCAGCAGCTTATTTATCAGTAAAGAGACCCAGTACTTC. Protein product: CASSLFISKETQYF.

The chain uses TRBV13 and TRBJ1-2; D uncertain. This CDR3 is 15 amino acids long. Trimming pared 6 bases from V and 1 base from J, leaving 15 bases between. Germline V gene lookup returns CDR1 PRHDT and CDR2 FYEKMQ (reference sequence). DNA for the CDR3: TGTGCCAGCAGTTCCCTAATGGTAGTTAACTATGGCTACACCTTC. Translating it yields CASSSLMVVNYGYTF.

The chain couples TRBV28 to TRBJ1-4; D call uncertain. The V and J ends lost 4 bases and 5 bases respectively, with 5 bases between them. In germline, CDR1 is MDHEN, CDR2 SYDVKM. CDR3 length equals 12 residues. The DNA for the CDR3 is TGTGCCAGCAGTTCCCCGAATGAAAAACTGTTTTTT. Translated, it gives CASSSPNEKLFF.

Notes on this clone: The same CDR3 can be traced to other DNA sequences in this sample. V gene TRBV5-4 combines with J gene TRBJ2-7; D possibly corresponds to TRBD1 (5 bases). The CDR3 runs 15 residues. The V and J ends lost 0 bases and 1 base respectively, with 11 bases between them. Germline CDR1 and CDR2: SGHNT and YYREEE (reference sequence). This CDR3 reads CASSLVGQGSYEQYF. As DNA, the CDR3 is TGTGCCAGCAGCTTGGTAGGGCAGGGATCCTACGAGCAGTACTTC.